This T cell receptor (beta chain) was captured by sequencing in a study of shared clonotypes between healthy human individuals (dated by TCRdb to 2019 to 2021). Study-level background: A couple of women and a few men aged 18 to 49 years were included in the cohort. For each donor, three plates each were used for CD4 naive and CD4 memory, two plates were used for CD8 naive, and one plate was used for CD8 memory. Blood TCR repertoires of a handful of healthy adults were deeply sequenced to estimate repertoire size and the extent of clonotype sharing between individuals. Per donor, leukapheresis produced somewhere between about 0.85 and 10 billion PBMCs. Different laboratories and diverse techniques were used to prepare libraries and sequence TCR repertoires, to increase sequencing depth and limit assay-specific biases.

Concerning this clone itself: Its antigen is unknown. No clone much larger than this one lies a single base away; base qualities are absent.

Broad study findings and their caveats: Sampling was limited to blood, and TCR repertoires in tissue likely differ from TCR repertoires in blood. Across a few donors, roughly 5.4% of naive CD4, 3.5% of naive CD8, around 2.1% of memory CD4, and 0.3% to 0.45% of memory CD8 clonotypes were shared. The genetic and exposure-history diversity represented was limited by the small number of donors. Pairwise subsampling led to the expectation that sequencing depth would affect the degree of clonotype sharing among donors. Rarefaction of sorted-subset datasets indicated incomplete sequencing despite the large sequencing depth. Naive subsets generally had larger estimated clonotype richness than memory subsets did. Clonotypes shared by all four sorted-subset donors showed higher generation probabilities than non-shared clonotypes.

V is pared back by 5 bases and J by 4 bases, with 17 bases lying between the germline termini. The germline V gene sets CDR1 to MGHDK and CDR2 to SYGVNS. The CDR3 runs 15 amino acids, cysteine and phenylalanine included. The sequence is cut down to CDR3 DNA, 45 bases in frame from base 1. Using the deep immunoSEQ assay, TCR CDR3 regions were amplified from genomic DNA by multiplex PCR. Extracted genomic DNA from each cell subset was distributed evenly across all wells of several immunoSEQ 96-well plates, and each plate was treated as a replicate. For sorted subsets, roughly 0.2 ug genomic DNA, equal to tens of thousands of T cell genomes, was loaded into each replicate PCR. The purified libraries were quantified using a Qubit 3.0 fluorometer, sized with a Bioanalyzer 2100, and then quantified again using the KAPA Library Quantification kit. Each immunoSEQ 96-well plate was sequenced on its own single-read 150-cycle Illumina NextSeq 550 flow cell. The authors processed their data as follows. Because only junctional sequences without quality scores were contained in the immunoSEQ output, filtering matching that applied to full-length reads could not be performed. To assign V/J genes and CDR3, sequences were annotated against IMGT germline references using PyIR, a Python wrapper for IgBLAST v1.9. Any read was removed if the V/J assignment was weak (E-value above 1e-6), the CDR3 was missing, or the read contained stop codons, out-of-frame junctions, or ambiguous translated residues. V3J clonotypes were defined as sequences sharing the same inferred V gene, J gene, and CDR3 amino acid sequence. To compute the percentage overlap between repertoires, the number of shared unique clonotypes was divided by the size of the smaller repertoire. Richness of each repertoire was evaluated using RTK rarefaction, the Chao1 estimator, and Recon v2.1 estimates of unobserved clonotypes. Generation probabilities for all TCRbeta clonotypes obtained by the gDNA method from a few donors were computed using OLGA. Drawn from immuneACCESS, this table holds only the in-frame rearrangements with V and J called that TCRdb kept. Clones are partly lost; checked studies trace under half to an unresolved V gene and leave the rest unexplained. That table gives V, J and clone size, and the DNA gave D and trimming. The sample table lists under 2,500,000 clones, 90% to 96% of them with a count of one. The ten largest clonotypes hold roughly 0.13% of the sample.

Healthy HIV-negative adults with no recently reported acute infections or vaccinations were included as donors. Only Caucasian adults living in Nashville, Tennessee, USA were represented among the donors. Magnetic negative selection was used to enrich CD4+ T cells, after which naive cells were positively selected on CD45RA and the negative fraction became the memory subset. After blood collection by leukapheresis, PBMCs were isolated using Ficoll-Histopaque density gradient centrifugation and then cryopreserved in the vapor phase of liquid nitrogen. Analytical flow cytometry was used to check the purity and quantity of every magnetically sorted T cell population. Genomic DNA was isolated from every sorted fraction and measured by UV absorbance on a Nanodrop 2000c.

The rearranged segments are TRBV25-1 and TRBJ1-2; TRBD1 might be the D gene, on 6 matching bases. Material for sequencing was naive CD4+ T cells sorted from blood. In the paper's terms, the cell subset or site label means: CD45RA+ positively selected. The sequence was collected from a man aged 18 to 35 in good health. The CDR3: CASSSNPGTTYGYTF. The DNA sequence is TGTGCCAGCAGTTCGAACCCCGGGACAACCTATGGCTACACCTTC.